This TCR beta chain derives from a study of blood T cell repertoires in COVID-19. The wider study: The cDNA or gDNA used as material had been derived from T cells, B-cell-depleted T cells, or PBMCs.

Original handling: Reference gene primer amplification in the assay estimated nucleated cell counts. The assay was immunoSEQ multiplex PCR, and TCRdb's table has in-frame clones only and misses some. V and J calls and clone size are as listed in that table; D and trimming were resolved from the DNA. In the table there are approximately 500,000 clones, approximately 85% of which are singletons. This clonotype was sampled from a human donor in a cohort sampled during active COVID-19. Sequenced: peripheral blood.

The CDR3 is CASSLGPQGGNTEAFF. Written as DNA, the CDR3 is TGTGCCAGCAGCTTAGGCCCACAGGGGGGGAACACTGAAGCTTTCTTT. The rearrangement joins TRBV13 to TRBJ1-1; 8 bases are a match to TRBD1. With 0 bases clipped from V and 1 base from J, the junction kept 4 bases outside the gene matches. The CDR3 loop spans 16 amino acids. The germline CDR1 and CDR2 sequences are PRHDT and FYEKMQ (reference sequence).